This T cell receptor (beta chain) is drawn from a study of spatial heterogeneity in lung cancer (dated by TCRdb to the late 2010s). With respect to the entire study: Beta-chain transcripts were consistently detected in greater numbers than alpha-chain transcripts, which likely reflects a higher abundance of beta-chain transcripts. In the raw uncorrected reads, each unique combination of TCR and UMI appeared more than ten times on average. At surgery, both alpha and beta chains were TCR-sequenced in about 200 tumor regions, fewer than 85 matched nontumor lung samples and a few dozen PBMC samples. Nonsynonymous mutation counts, determined by whole-exome sequencing of tumor tissue, were related to features of the TCR repertoire. In non-small cell lung cancer, the study made a quantitative comparison of TCR alpha and beta repertoires among multiple tumor regions, matched nontumor lung and blood. In tumor regions, TCR transcript counts showed a strong correlation with a T cell transcriptional module score derived from matched bulk RNA-seq.

What the study reported, not specific to this receptor: Estimated TCR-seq coverage of tumor T cells was only roughly 7% for alpha chains and roughly 13% for beta chains. The tumor nonsynonymous mutation count correlated with the number of expanded alpha and beta TCRs within the tumor. Counts of ubiquitous and regional expanded TCRs were found to correlate with counts of ubiquitous and regional nonsynonymous mutations, respectively. Confirming at a functional level the hypothesis that regional TCRs recognize regional mutations was considered to require additional single-cell paired TCR alpha and beta sequencing.

What this sample's time point label stands for: sample taken at primary tumor resection. Donors were around 69 patients with early-stage, untreated non-small cell lung cancer from the lung TRACERx cohort. Without any cell sorting, TCR sequencing was performed on whole RNA extracted either from tumor and nontumor lung tissue or from cryopreserved PBMC samples. A patient was chosen for TCR sequencing only when enough RNA was available from at least two tumor regions. Tumor and adjacent nontumor lung specimens were reviewed by a lung pathologist before selection. The protocol used for the library was 5' RACE. Instrument on record: NextSeq 500. The TCR library protocol attached a unique molecular identifier to each TCR cDNA molecule to allow correction of PCR and sequencing errors. As for the original processing: TCR identification, UMI-based error correction and CDR3 extraction were all carried out with Decombinator tools. TCRs above a frequency of 2 per 1,000, corresponding to the top 1% of the tumor frequency distribution, were defined as expanded. Expanded tumor TCRs were classed as regional if statistically deemed absent (corrected P<0.05) from at least one tumor region, otherwise ubiquitous. Each repertoire was subsampled 100 times to 5,000 TCRs, after which Renyi diversity was computed with the R vegan package. To build CDR3 similarity networks, amino acid triplet string-kernel similarity was used, and CDR3s were connected when their pairwise similarity was above 0.82. In-frame beta chains were kept once TCRdb had trimmed the public reads at Q25 with fastp and called clones with MiXCR. One record per CDR3 amino acid sequence lists the most common genes and DNA. The V and J calls were not made by the authors but by TCRdb's processing. Counted in this sample were some 9,800 distinct CDR3 sequences; around 6% of them appeared once. About a tenth of the sample is in the top ten clones.

The CDR3 starts with the cysteine, ends with the phenylalanine, and has 14 residues. Of all the DNA, just the CDR3 is kept, 42 bases in frame from base 1. Via the germline V gene (reference sequence), CDR1 is MNHEY and CDR2 SMNVEV. V is shortened by 8 bases, J by 0 bases, and the region joining them spans 13 bases. This clonotype was seen at least ten times. There is no known antigen for this receptor. Base qualities are not provided; no much larger clone lies one nucleotide away. Recombination joined TRBV27 with TRBJ1-1, with no D gene named confidently. This receptor was identified in a male donor with early-stage non-small cell lung cancer. The sequencing here drew on lung tumor tissue, taken at surgery. The DNA reads as follows: TGTGCCAGCCGCGGACCCCCGATGAACACTGAAGCTTTCTTT. This codes for CASRGPPMNTEAFF.